The clone carrying this T cell receptor beta chain was recorded many times. The time point denotes: newly diagnosed GD, antithyroid drugs for less than 3 months. The TCR library used RNA extracted from PBMCs. CDR3 size: 15 residues. Germline loops: CDR1 SGHVS, CDR2 FNYEAQ. Trimming at V came to 0 bases and at J to 6 bases, leaving 7 bases not matched to a gene. This sample was included in a study of regulatory T cells in long-lasting Graves disease. Arm-PCR with iRepertoire HTBI primers amplified the CDR3 regions for these TCR beta libraries. TCRdb redid the calling of the multiplex PCR reads with MiXCR, one entry per CDR3 protein. This sample has around 500,000 distinct CDR3 sequences; about 16% occur once, and the top ten carry roughly 25%. This sample also belongs to another study, concerning T cells in Graves' hyperthyroidism and ophthalmopathy. In that study: Uncontrolled infection, other autoimmune disease, pregnancy or lactation barred patients from enrollment. Using the HTBI primer set, a first-round RT-PCR was run on the TCR CDR3.

This TCR was sampled from a woman aged 40 to 65 with Graves disease. Specimen: peripheral blood mononuclear cells (PBMCs), collected at new diagnosis, from a patient treated with antithyroid drugs. The chain combines TRBV7-6 with TRBJ1-1, with TRBD1 matching 7 bases. The CDR3 here is CASSLAGGGDAEAFF. DNA for the CDR3: TGTGCCAGCAGCTTAGCGGGAGGGGGCGACGCTGAAGCTTTCTTT.